This paragraph covers one TCR beta chain sequence. Its antigen is not identified. Amplification of TCR beta CDR3 regions used RNA as the template. HTBI primers were the set used in a first-round RT-PCR of the TCR CDR3. MiXCR, run by TCRdb on the multiplex PCR reads, gives a single entry per CDR3 protein. The table shows approximately 500,000 distinct CDR3 sequences, with about 43% occurring only once. This sample is part of a study of T cells in Graves' hyperthyroidism and ophthalmopathy. Findings and caveats of the study: Among thyroid clonotypes expanded above 0.001, most also appeared in blood.

J gave up 6 bases and V 5 bases, and 6 bases lay outside the gene matches. The CDR3 totals 14 residues. The germline V gene encodes CDR1 SEHNR and CDR2 FQNEAQ (reference sequence). This clonotype was obtained from a woman under 30 with Graves' hyperthyroidism. Sequencing was carried out using peripheral blood or thyroid tissue (not recorded which). The chain carries TRBV7-9 and TRBJ1-4; 7 bases map to TRBD1. CDR3 residues: CASSDTGTDEKLFF. In DNA, the CDR3 is TGTGCCAGCAGCGACACCGGGACAGATGAAAAACTGTTTTTT. The full variable domain, with the rest looked up from reference TRBV7-9 and TRBJ1-4, is DTGVSQNPRHKITKRGQNVTFRCDPISEHNRLYWYRQTLGQGPEFLTYFQNEAQLEKSRLLSDRFSAERPKGSFSTLEIQRTEQGDSAMYLCASSDTGTDEKLFFGSGTQLSVL.